A selection of T cell receptor beta chains follows, all from one sample in a study of OX40 agonist ivuxolimab in advanced cancers. Assay: immunoSEQ multiplex PCR; the TCRdb copy retains only in-frame clones and omits some. The sample yields some 40,000 clones, around 90% seen once. The material was CD4+ or CD8+ T cells sorted from blood, obtained in a trial of the OX40 agonist ivuxolimab. The receptors come from an adult with an advanced solid tumor such as melanoma, head and neck, liver or kidney cancer. Both conserved end residues are part of each CDR3. The D gene is left open where the match is weak. Expanded clones get a size class; other rows say once, few or many, or leave the size out.

J	V	D	size	DNA	CDR3
TRBJ2-5	TRBV6-5	TRBD1	NA	TGTGCCAGCACCCAGGGGGAGCAAGAGACCCAGTACTTC	CASTQGEQETQYF
TRBJ2-7	TRBV30	NA	NA	TGTGCCTGGAGTGGGCAGGGGCCCGCCTACTACGAGCAGTACTTC	CAWSGQGPAYYEQYF
TRBJ2-7	TRBV2	TRBD1	NA	TGTGCCAGCAGTTGGACAGGGAACCCTTACGAGCAGTACTTC	CASSWTGNPYEQYF
TRBJ2-7	TRBV7-9	NA	NA	TGTGCCAGCAGCCCAACCCGGGACGGAAGGTACGAGCAGTACTTC	CASSPTRDGRYEQYF
TRBJ1-1	TRBV5-6	NA	NA	TGTGCCAGCAGCTGGCTCGGGGGTGCCACTGAAGCTTTCTTT	CASSWLGGATEAFF
TRBJ2-7	TRBV4-1	TRBD1	NA	TGCGCCAGCAGCCAAGATCTTGGGGTAGGGGGCAGGGAGCAGTACTTC	CASSQDLGVGGREQYF
TRBJ1-1	TRBV19	TRBD1	NA	TGTGCCAGTAGTGACAGGGGTGACACTGAAGCTTTCTTT	CASSDRGDTEAFF
TRBJ1-1	TRBV6-5	NA	NA	TGTGCCAGCAGTCCCAGTGGGGCCGAAGCTTTCTTT	CASSPSGAEAFF
TRBJ2-2	TRBV27	NA	NA	TGTGCCAGCGCTTGGTACTTAGGAAACACCGGGGAGCTGTTTTTT	CASAWYLGNTGELFF
TRBJ2-1	TRBV4-1	NA	once	TGCGCCAGCAGCCAAGAGGGGTGGTTAGCGGACTACAATGAGCAGTTCTTC	CASSQEGWLADYNEQFF
TRBJ2-3	TRBV11-2	NA	NA	TGTGCCAGCAGCTTTGGGCAGTCCACAGATACGCAGTATTTT	CASSFGQSTDTQYF
TRBJ2-7	TRBV9	TRBD1	NA	TGTGCCAGCAGCGTTGGGACAGCCTACGAGCAGTACTTC	CASSVGTAYEQYF
TRBJ2-5	TRBV4-1	TRBD1	NA	TGCGCCAGCAGCCAAGCCTGGACAGGGGAACAGACCCAGTACTTC	CASSQAWTGEQTQYF
TRBJ1-1	TRBV7-9	NA	NA	TGTGCCAGCAGCTTAACCTGGGGGTTGAACACTGAAGCTTTCTTT	CASSLTWGLNTEAFF
TRBJ2-3	TRBV28	TRBD2	NA	TGTGCCAGCAGCTCTGGACTAGCGGTAGATACGCAGTATTTT	CASSSGLAVDTQYF
TRBJ2-7	TRBV7-9	TRBD1	NA	TGTGCCAGCAGCCCAGGGGGTTCCTACGAGCAGTACTTC	CASSPGGSYEQYF
TRBJ2-5	TRBV11-2	NA	NA	TGTGCCAGCAGCTTAGGGGGGCAGGTAGAGACCCAGTACTTC	CASSLGGQVETQYF
TRBJ2-7	TRBV13	TRBD2	NA	TGTGCCAGCAGCTTGACTAGCCCCTACGAGCAGTACTTC	CASSLTSPYEQYF
TRBJ2-7	TRBV5-4	TRBD2	NA	TGTGCCAGCAGCTTAAGGACTAGCGACGAGCAGTACTTC	CASSLRTSDEQYF
TRBJ2-7	TRBV12-5	NA	few	TGTGCTAGTGGTTTAGGGGCGGGGAGCTCCTACGAGCAGTACTTC	CASGLGAGSSYEQYF
TRBJ2-1	TRBV27	TRBD2	once	TGTGCCAGCAGTTTGACTAGCGGCAATGAGCAGTTCTTC	CASSLTSGNEQFF
TRBJ2-3	TRBV6-1	NA	NA	TGTGCCAGCGGTGGGGGATATAGCACAGATACGCAGTATTTT	CASGGGYSTDTQYF
TRBJ1-3	TRBV10-2	TRBD1	once	TGCGCCAGCAGTGAGGAGGGGACAGGGGGAGGAAACACCATATATTTT	CASSEEGTGGGNTIYF
TRBJ2-3	TRBV19	NA	NA	TGTGCCAGTAGTATCGGGGGAAACACAGATACGCAGTATTTT	CASSIGGNTDTQYF